This entry is about one T cell receptor beta chain. This clone was seen a handful of times. Its antigen is currently not known. Qualities for individual bases were not recorded, and no much larger clone is one base off. This entry belongs to a study of blood T cell repertoires in COVID-19 (dated by TCRdb to the early 2020s). Describing the broader study: Collaborator samples came from the United States, Italy and Spain and covered acute and convalescent phases of COVID-19. The prospective study material was composed of cDNA or gDNA derived from T cells, B-cell-depleted T cells, or PBMCs. The dataset comprised deeply sampled blood TCRbeta repertoires from subjects exposed to, actively infected with, or recovered from COVID-19. A freely available public database, intended as a resource for researchers studying the immune response to SARS-CoV-2, is where the repertoires were released. Samples were obtained from the ongoing ImmuneRACE study (first 160 participants) and from roughly 1,300 subjects provided by 6 global collaborators. Sample metadata almost always included a de-identified subject ID, COVID-19 status, age in years and sex. HLA class I and class II types, where available, came from metadata supplied by the sample provider rather than from assay-based typing.

CDR1 is given as LNHDA and CDR2 as SQIVND, both from the germline V gene (reference sequence). The V and J ends are trimmed by 1 base and 3 bases, leaving 12 bases between them. From the cysteine up to the phenylalanine, the CDR3 has a length of 15 residues. The kept DNA is CDR3 alone, 45 bases in frame from the first base. In Seattle, one collaborating source enrolled patients while the infection was active and tracked those patients longitudinally over the course of disease. The collaborating institutions used their own protocols to collect whole blood in K2EDTA tubes. For TCRbeta analysis, collaborators shipped samples as frozen whole blood, isolated PBMCs, or DNA extracted from either of those sample types. Here is what the overall study found, with its caveats: How much clinical and demographic metadata was included differed by source and by participant, and the metadata was provided uncurated.

TCRbeta CDR3 regions were amplified from genomic DNA by means of the immunoSEQ Assay, a bias-controlled multiplex PCR. Processing in the source paper ran as follows. The number of nucleated cells in each sample was estimated from the amplification of reference gene primers within the assay. Sequence reads were collapsed and filtered to measure the absolute abundance of every unique TCRbeta CDR3 rearrangement. Productive Simpson clonality was computed per sample as the square root of Simpson's diversity index over productive rearrangements. The clones in this table, taken by TCRdb from immuneACCESS, are in-frame only. Not every clone is retained; where verified, under half of the shortfall comes from an unresolved V gene, and the cause of the rest is unknown. The DNA was the basis for D and trimming; V, J and clone size are from that table. The sample yields 150,000 to 160,000 clones; approximately 86% were counted once. The ten largest clonotypes hold 0.63% of the sample.

This clonotype was obtained from a man in his sixties with COVID-19, enrolled during active disease. The specimen was peripheral blood. In this chain, TRBV19 is recombined with TRBJ2-5; TRBD2 is a possible D gene, resting on 5 matching bases. The sequenced DNA is TGTGCCAGTAGTATAGGGCGGGCCCAGAAAGAGACCCAGTACTTC. Translated, this is CASSIGRAQKETQYF.